This TCR beta chain is drawn from a study of cytomegalovirus exposure and HLA in healthy donors. About the study: HLA-typed donors were the source of approximately 80 million unique TCRs held in an early data release. Points from the study as a whole: Reports indicated that the classifier achieved high specificity and sensitivity in diagnosing cytomegalovirus status.

The PCR made use of 60 Vbeta and 13 Jbeta primers. Sequenced by immunoSEQ multiplex PCR; TCRdb stores in-frame clones only, minus some. The sample consists of 90,000 to 150,000 clones, over 65% of them appearing once. V dropped 4 bases and J dropped 0 bases, with 12 bases sitting between them. Germline assignment: CDR1 LGHNA and CDR2 YNFKEQ. The CDR3 consists of 16 residues. As to this clone: The antigen is unknown.

This receptor was taken from a woman in her 30s in good health and CMV-seropositive. Sequenced: PBMCs. This rearrangement joins TRBV4-2 to TRBJ1-4; D not resolved. CDR3 residues: CASSPGVVSTNEKLFF. The DNA of the CDR3 is TGTGCCAGCAGCCCGGGTGTAGTTTCAACTAATGAAAAACTGTTTTTT.